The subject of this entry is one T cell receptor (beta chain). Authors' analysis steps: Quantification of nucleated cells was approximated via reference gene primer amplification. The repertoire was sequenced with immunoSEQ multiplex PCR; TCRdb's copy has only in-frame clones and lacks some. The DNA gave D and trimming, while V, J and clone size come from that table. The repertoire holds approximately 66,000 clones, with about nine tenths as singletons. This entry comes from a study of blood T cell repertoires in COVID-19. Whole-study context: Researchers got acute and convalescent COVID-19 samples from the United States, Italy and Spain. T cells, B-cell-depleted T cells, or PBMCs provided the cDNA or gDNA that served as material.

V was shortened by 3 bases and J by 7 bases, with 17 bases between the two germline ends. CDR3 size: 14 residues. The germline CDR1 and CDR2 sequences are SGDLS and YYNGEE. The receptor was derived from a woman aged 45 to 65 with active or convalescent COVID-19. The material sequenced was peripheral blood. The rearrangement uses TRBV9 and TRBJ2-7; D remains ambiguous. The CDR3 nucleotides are TGTGCCAGCAGCGCGCTCCCCGCAGGTACTGAGCAGTACTTC. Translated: CASSALPAGTEQYF.